This T cell receptor beta chain was documented in a study of read filtering for tumor transcriptome and immune sequencing. The library was built from about 0.4 ug RNA with molecular barcoded adaptors for alpha/delta and beta/gamma chains. TCRdb re-called the reads with MiXCR, one entry per CDR3 protein. The sample holds 94,000 or so distinct CDR3 sequences, approximately 13% seen once. The CDR3 is 14 residues long. Trimming removed 2 bases at V and 12 bases at J, with 19 bases between. From germline, CDR1 is LGHDT and CDR2 YNNKEL (reference sequence). This clonotype was seen many times. The sequencing sample was made of a population of CD138-negative cells sorted from bone marrow. This receptor was obtained from a donor at least 40 years old with multiple myeloma. The chain recombines TRBV3-1 with TRBJ1-1; the D is unclear. The CDR3 loop is CASSQSGGLVTSFF. CDR3 bases: TGTGCCAGCAGCCAAAGTGGAGGGCTCGTGACATCTTTCTTT.